Presented here are 17 T cell receptor beta chains from one specimen sequenced in a study of blood T cell repertoires in COVID-19. Produced via immunoSEQ multiplex PCR; TCRdb's table is partial and in-frame only. The data hold under 300,000 clones, with approximately 80% observed a single time. The sequencing input was PBMCs or T cells enriched from blood (not recorded which). The receptors come from a man aged 35 to 55 who had recovered from COVID-19.

This clone was picked up one time. The chain has TRBV3-1 (or the pseudogene TRBV3-2) and TRBJ2-7; 7 bases map to TRBD1. Per germline, CDR1 LGHDT and CDR2 YNNKEL (reference sequence). Germline trimming cut 8 bases from V and 3 bases from J; bases unmatched to any gene: 7. The CDR3 spans 13 residues. The CDR3 DNA is TGTGCCAGCCCCCTCGGGACAGACTACGAGCAGTACTTC. It translates to CASPLGTDYEQYF.

The chain recombines TRBV9 with TRBJ1-2; 8 positions agree with TRBD1. With V trimmed by 0 bases and J by 4 bases, 5 bases remained unmatched. CDR3 length: 15 amino acids. Looked up from germline, CDR1 is SGDLS and CDR2 is YYNGEE. In DNA, the CDR3 is TGTGCCAGCAGCGTAGCGACAGGGGCTTCCTATGGCTACACCTTC. Protein: CASSVATGASYGYTF.

This clone was picked up one time. CDR3 nucleotides: TGTGCCAGCAGCCTAGTAGACAGAATATACTATGGCTACACCTTC. This codes for CASSLVDRIYYGYTF. The chain carries TRBV5-4 and TRBJ1-2; TRBD1 is a possible D gene (5 bases). Germline loops: CDR1 SGHNT, CDR2 YYREEE (reference sequence). The CDR3 runs 15 residues. The germline V and J ends were trimmed by 4 bases and 3 bases, with 16 bases remaining between them.

The count of this clone is one. The chain is built from TRBV7-9 and TRBJ2-5; the D gene is possibly TRBD1 (5 bases). Germline V gives CDR1 SEHNR, CDR2 FQNEAQ (reference sequence). Trimming left V 5 bases short and J 4 bases short, with 11 bases between. The CDR3 sequence is 13 residues long. Written as DNA, the CDR3 is TGTGCCAGCAGCAAAACAGGTCTAGAGACCCAGTACTTC. It translates to CASSKTGLETQYF.

This clone was observed a single time. The chain uses TRBV7-9 and TRBJ1-6; TRBD1 matches at 8 bases. J was trimmed by 6 bases and V by 5 bases; bases with no gene match: 6. The CDR3 is made up of 15 amino acids. Germline V gives CDR1 SEHNR, CDR2 FQNEAQ (reference sequence). CDR3 DNA: TGTGCCAGCAGCGCCAGACAGGGGTCTAATTCACCCCTCCACTTT. It translates to CASSARQGSNSPLHF.

The J gene is TRBJ1-2, the V gene TRBV20-1; 7 bases line up with TRBD1. The CDR3 runs 11 residues. After removal of 5 bases from V and 4 bases from J, the junction contained 1 base not matched to a gene. The germline CDR1 and CDR2 sequences are DFQATT and SNEGSKA (reference sequence). This CDR3 reads CSAEGAYGYTF. CDR3 sequence (DNA): TGCAGTGCTGAGGGGGCCTATGGCTACACCTTC.

The chain employs TRBV28 and TRBJ2-7; 8 bases are shared with TRBD2. V lost 6 bases to trimming and J lost 3 bases; unmatched junction nucleotides: 4. The CDR3 covers 13 residues. Germline assignment: CDR1 MDHEN and CDR2 SYDVKM. In DNA, the CDR3 is TGTGCCAGCAGCCGGACTAGCTTCTACGAGCAGTACTTC. Encoded protein: CASSRTSFYEQYF.

The CDR3 loop is CASSLKGGEKLFF. Here the CDR3 DNA reads TGTGCCAGCAGCTTAAAGGGAGGTGAAAAACTGTTTTTT. The chain joins TRBV7-2 to TRBJ1-4; no clear D gene. The CDR3 loop spans 13 amino acids. Germline V gives CDR1 SGHTA, CDR2 FQGNSA. V gave up 2 bases and J gave up 7 bases, with 8 bases separating them.

The V gene is TRBV28, the J gene TRBJ2-5; D is possibly TRBD2 (6 bases). The V end was cut by 4 bases, the J end by 5 bases, with 8 bases between. Germline CDR1 and CDR2: MDHEN and SYDVKM. The CDR3 spans 12 residues. CDR3 loop: CASSWGEETQYF. CDR3 DNA: TGTGCCAGCAGTTGGGGGGAGGAGACCCAGTACTTC.

The chain links TRBV10-1 to TRBJ2-3; 7 nucleotides align to TRBD2. The germline V gene encodes CDR1 WNHNN and CDR2 SYGVQD (reference sequence). The CDR3 spans 17 residues. Unmatched junction bases numbered 12, after V lost 5 bases and J lost 1 base. The DNA of the CDR3 is TGCGCCAGCAGTCCACTCGAGGCGGGAGTGGGCACAGATACGCAGTATTTT. It encodes CASSPLEAGVGTDTQYF.

This sequence joins TRBV7-2 and TRBJ1-5; the D gene is possibly TRBD1 (6 bases). The CDR3 covers 14 residues. The germline gives CDR1 SGHTA, CDR2 FQGNSA. Trimming took 4 bases from V and 4 from J, leaving 11 bases between them. The CDR3: CASSSRDINQPQHF. DNA for the CDR3: TGTGCCAGCAGCTCCAGGGACATTAATCAGCCCCAGCATTTT.

This clone was picked up a small number of times. The chain carries TRBV27 and TRBJ2-1; 9 nucleotides match TRBD2. Trimming took 6 bases from V and 7 from J; bases not matched to a gene: 16. The CDR3 totals 17 residues. CDR1 is MNHEY and CDR2 is SMNVEV in the germline V gene (reference sequence). Here the CDR3 reads CASSSDTGTSILNEQFF. Here the CDR3 DNA reads TGTGCCAGCAGCTCCGACACCGGGACTAGCATCTTGAATGAGCAGTTCTTC.

The chain uses TRBV28 and TRBJ2-2; D is perhaps TRBD1 (6 bases). CDR3 length: 15 amino acids. CDR1 is MDHEN, CDR2 SYDVKM, per germline. V was trimmed by 3 bases and J by 0 bases, leaving 8 bases between them. The CDR3: CASSLYRANTGELFF. CDR3 nucleotides: TGTGCCAGCAGTTTGTACAGGGCGAACACCGGGGAGCTGTTTTTT.

V usage is TRBV7-2 and J usage is TRBJ1-6; TRBD1 might be the D (5 bases). This CDR3 is built from 15 residues. The V gene lost 5 bases and the J gene lost 8 bases, with 16 bases spanning the gap. Germline lookup yields CDR1 SGHTA and CDR2 FQGNSA. The CDR3, as DNA: TGTGCCAGCAGCAGCCGACAGTTCAGTTATTCACCCCTCCACTTT. It is translated as CASSSRQFSYSPLHF.

This clone has a handful of counts. Additional DNA sequences in this sample encode the identical CDR3. The chain combines TRBV9 with TRBJ1-2, with 7 positions matching TRBD1. This CDR3 has 14 amino acids. After removal of 3 bases from V and 4 bases from J, the junction contained 6 bases not matched to a gene. Germline V gene lookup returns CDR1 SGDLS and CDR2 YYNGEE. The DNA for the CDR3 is TGTGCCAGCAGCGCCTCCGGGACAGTCTATGGCTACACCTTC. Its translation: CASSASGTVYGYTF. Full variable domain (rest looked up from reference TRBV9 and TRBJ1-2): DSGVTQTPKHLITATGQRVTLRCSPRSGDLSVYWYQQSLDQGLQFLIQYYNGEERAKGNILERFSAQQFPDLHSELNLSSLELGDSALYFCASSASGTVYGYTFGSGTRLTVV.

CDR3 coding DNA: TGTGCCAGCAGCATGGGACAGTTCACCGGGGAGCTGTTTTTT. Protein: CASSMGQFTGELFF. The chain carries TRBV9 and TRBJ2-2; 7 bases are a match to TRBD1. CDR3 size: 14 residues. In germline, CDR1 is SGDLS, CDR2 YYNGEE. V dropped 4 bases and J dropped 4; count of bases not matched to a gene: 4.

The chain has TRBV2 and TRBJ1-5, with TRBD1 identical over 8 bases. With 8 bases clipped from V and 5 bases from J, the junction kept 5 bases outside the gene matches. Germline-derived CDR1 and CDR2 are SNHLY and FYNNEI. The CDR3 runs to 13 residues. In DNA form, the CDR3 reads TGTGCCAGCGCGGACAGGGTATATCAGCCCCAGCATTTT. Its translation is CASADRVYQPQHF.